The 21 T cell receptor beta chains below were found in one sample sequenced in a study of Graves' ophthalmopathy and Graves' hyperthyroidism. Amplified material comprised TCR beta CDR3 regions derived from RNA transcripts. RT-PCR was first run with HTBI primers, then multiplex PCR in a second round. TCRdb analysed the multiplex PCR reads with MiXCR anew, one entry per CDR3 protein. Of more than 550,000 distinct CDR3 sequences in the sample, about 41% are singletons; the top ten hold about 3.3%. The sequenced material came from peripheral blood. These receptors all stem from an adult man with Graves' ophthalmopathy.

A few counts support this clonotype. The V and J genes are TRBV6-6 and TRBJ2-5; possible D gene TRBD2, 6 bases. The CDR3 consists of 14 residues. Trimming cost V 7 bases and J 8 bases, with 20 bases left between them. CDR1 is MNHNY and CDR2 is SVGAGI in the germline V gene (reference sequence). CDR3 sequence: CASTRGLAGGTQYF. CDR3 sequence (DNA): TGTGCCAGCACTAGAGGGCTAGCCGGGGGTACCCAGTACTTC.

Concerning this clonotype itself: This may be a read error: a much more frequent sequence differs by one nucleotide. This CDR3 is CASSANRGSSGANVLIF. The CDR3 region has the DNA TGTGCCAGCAGTGCCAACAGGGGGAGCTCTGGGGCCAACGTCCTGATTTTC. J is TRBJ2-6 and V is TRBV6-6; 8 nucleotides line up with TRBD1. CDR3 length equals 17 residues. The germline CDR1 and CDR2 sequences are MNHNY and SVGAGI (reference sequence).

V gene TRBV7-8 combines with J gene TRBJ2-7, with 11 bases matching TRBD2. The CDR3 contains 17 residues. Germline CDR1 and CDR2: SGHVS and FQNEAQ. V lost 4 bases and J lost 3; bases outside the gene matches: 11. CDR3 DNA: TGTGCCAGCAGCTCATATAAGACCGGGACTAGCGGCTACGAGCAGTACTTC. It encodes CASSSYKTGTSGYEQYF.

The chain joins TRBV5-5 to TRBJ2-5, with no clear D. Trimming removed 0 bases at V and 7 bases at J, with 16 bases between. This CDR3 contains 15 residues. Germline V gene data show CDR1 as SGHKS and CDR2 as YYEKEE (reference sequence). CDR3 protein: CASSLAPGLVGTQYF. The CDR3 DNA reads TGTGCCAGCAGCTTGGCCCCCGGCCTGGTGGGGACCCAGTACTTC.

This clonotype was recorded once. The chain uses TRBV10-3 and TRBJ2-1, with 7 bases lining up with TRBD2. Per germline, CDR1 ENHRY and CDR2 SYGVKD. With V trimmed by 2 bases and J by 5 bases, 3 bases remained unmatched. This CDR3 comprises 14 residues. This CDR3 reads CAISERGLNNEQFF. For the CDR3, the DNA is TGTGCCATCAGTGAGCGGGGACTAAACAATGAGCAGTTCTTC.

This clonotype was detected once. The J gene is TRBJ2-7, the V gene TRBV25-1, with D perhaps matching TRBD1 or TRBD2 (6 bases each). In germline, CDR1 is MGHDK, CDR2 SYGVNS. V dropped 2 bases and J dropped 3 bases, with 14 bases sitting between them. There are 15 residues in the CDR3. The CDR3 here is CASSEEEGDYYEQYF. The CDR3 coding sequence is TGTGCCAGCAGTGAAGAGGAGGGGGATTACTACGAGCAGTACTTC.

A single count supports this clonotype. The chain is built from TRBV9 and TRBJ2-2; D might be TRBD1 (8 bases). Looked up from germline, CDR1 is SGDLS and CDR2 is YYNGEE. This CDR3 has 15 residues. With 5 bases removed from V and 10 bases from J, the gap between germline ends came to 21 bases. CDR3 coding DNA: TGTGCCAGCAGTCACGGACAGGGAGGGGTCGAGGAGCTGTTTTTT. It yields the protein CASSHGQGGVEELFF. Together with reference TRBV9 and TRBJ2-2, the CDR3 gives the full variable domain: DSGVTQTPKHLITATGQRVTLRCSPRSGDLSVYWYQQSLDQGLQFLIQYYNGEERAKGNILERFSAQQFPDLHSELNLSSLELGDSALYFCASSHGQGGVEELFFGEGSRLTVL.

The rearrangement joins TRBV20-1 to TRBJ2-3; D possibly matches TRBD1 or TRBD2 (5 bases each). CDR3 length: 13 residues. V lost 3 bases and J lost 3, with 10 bases in between. Germline V CDR1 and CDR2: DFQATT, SNEGSKA (reference sequence). CDR3 sequence (DNA): TGCAGTGCTAGCAGGGACGTGACAGATACGCAGTATTTT. Translating it yields CSASRDVTDTQYF.

This clonotype was picked up a small number of times. A junction boundary mismatches the germline segment, possibly from a read error. V usage is TRBV24-1 and J usage is TRBJ2-7, with TRBD1 matching 8 bases. Germline V gene sequence: CDR1 KGHDR, CDR2 SFDVKD. The CDR3 extends over 15 amino acids. The CDR3 DNA sequence: TGTGCCAGCAGTTCCACCCCGGGACAGGCCTACGAGCAGTACTTC. Its translation is CASSSTPGQAYEQYF.

This clonotype has only a few counts. The rearrangement joins TRBV7-3 to TRBJ2-2; D perhaps matches TRBD2 (7 bases). The V end was cut by 5 bases, the J end by 8 bases, with 21 bases between. Germline lookup yields CDR1 SGHTA and CDR2 FQGTGA. The CDR3 is made up of 16 amino acids. The DNA for the CDR3 is TGTGCCAGCAGCCCCGGAGCGGCGGGGGCTTGGGGGGAGCTGTTTTTT. Its translation: CASSPGAAGAWGELFF.

This clonotype was detected many times. The chain links TRBV15 to TRBJ1-2; D perhaps matches TRBD1 (6 bases). CDR3 size: 16 residues. Trimming pared 4 bases from V and 3 bases from J, leaving 18 bases between. The germline V gene encodes CDR1 LNHNV and CDR2 YYDKDF (reference sequence). In DNA form, the CDR3 reads TGTGCCACCAGCAAAGGCCCCACCGGGACATACTATGGCTACACCTTC. It is translated as CATSKGPTGTYYGYTF.

This clonotype was seen more than once but under ten times. The rearrangement joins TRBV2 to TRBJ2-7; D remains unclear. Trimming took off 5 bases at V and 2 bases at J, with 10 bases between the two ends. CDR1 is SNHLY and CDR2 is FYNNEI in the germline V gene. This CDR3 contains 13 residues. CDR3 protein: CASSSGNPYEQYF. In nucleotides, the CDR3 is TGTGCCAGCAGTTCTGGGAATCCCTACGAGCAGTACTTC.

This sequence joins TRBV4-3 and TRBJ2-7; D might be TRBD2 (6 bases). In germline, CDR1 is LGHNA, CDR2 YSLEER. This CDR3 spans 13 amino acids. Trimming shortened V by 4 bases and J by 3 bases, and 10 bases separated the two germline ends. In DNA, the CDR3 is TGCGCCAGCAGCCCTACGGGACTCTACGAGCAGTACTTC. This sequence encodes CASSPTGLYEQYF.

This clonotype was counted once. The chain joins TRBV10-2 to TRBJ1-2, with 7 bases matching TRBD1. Germline V lookup: CDR1 WSHSY, CDR2 SAAADI. The CDR3 extends over 14 amino acids. J lost 2 bases, V lost 6 bases, and 6 bases had no gene match. The CDR3 nucleotides are TGCGCCAGCAGAGACGAGGGGGCAAACTATGGCTACACCTTC. This gives the protein CASRDEGANYGYTF.

This clonotype was counted at least ten times. The chain links TRBV7-9 to TRBJ1-2; D possibly corresponds to TRBD1 (6 bases). V gave up 11 bases and J gave up 5 bases, with 18 bases separating them. The CDR3 spans 13 residues. CDR1 SEHNR and CDR2 FQNEAQ come from the germline V gene (reference sequence). The CDR3 reads CAGGGRGAYGYTF. The DNA for the CDR3 is TGTGCCGGAGGAGGTCGGGGGGCATATGGCTACACCTTC.

The V gene is TRBV7-6, the J gene TRBJ1-4, with D maybe TRBD1 (5 bases). Trimming took 5 bases from V and 7 from J, leaving 17 bases between them. This CDR3 has 15 residues. Germline CDR1 reads SGHVS; CDR2 reads FNYEAQ. CDR3 bases: TGTGCCAGCAGCGCCACGCAGGGTAACACTGAAAAACTGTTTTTT. The encoded protein is CASSATQGNTEKLFF. The full variable domain, in which reference TRBV7-6 and TRBJ1-4 provide the parts outside the CDR3, is GAGVSQSPRYKVTKRGQDVALRCDPISGHVSLYWYRQALGQGPEFLTYFNYEAQQDKSGLPNDRFSAERPEGSISTLTIQRTEQRDSAMYRCASSATQGNTEKLFFGSGTQLSVL.

This clonotype has only a few counts. CDR3 DNA: TGTGCCAGCAGCCAAGATATGGAAGGGGCCGGCGGCTACACCTTC. The encoded protein is CASSQDMEGAGGYTF. The rearrangement links TRBV4-2 to TRBJ1-2; a weak D match, TRBD1 (5 bases). V lost 0 bases, J lost 8 bases, and 16 bases lay in between. The CDR3 is made up of 15 amino acids. Looked up from germline, CDR1 is LGHNA and CDR2 is YNFKEQ.

The chain links TRBV7-8 to TRBJ2-7, with 7 bases that match TRBD2. The germline V gene has CDR1 SGHVS and CDR2 FQNEAQ. The V gene end was trimmed by 5 bases and the J gene end by 7 bases; junction bases not matched to a gene: 11. The CDR3 extends over 14 amino acids. CDR3 sequence reads: CASSPRLAYNEQYF. The DNA of the CDR3 is TGTGCCAGCAGCCCTAGACTAGCTTACAATGAGCAGTACTTC. The complete variable domain, with remaining parts taken from reference TRBV7-8 and TRBJ2-7, reads GAGVSQSPRYKVAKRGQDVALRCDPISGHVSLFWYQQALGQGPEFLTYFQNEAQLDKSGLPSDRFFAERPEGSVSTLKIQRTQQEDSAVYLCASSPRLAYNEQYFGPGTRLTVT.

Regarding this clonotype: A much larger clone lies a single base off, so this may be a read error. The genes are TRBV29-1 and TRBJ2-2; 10 bases agree with TRBD1. This CDR3 is built from 17 residues. CDR1 and CDR2 (germline): SQVTM, ANQGSEA. The CDR3, as DNA: TGCAGCGTTGCAGCAAGATGGGACAGGGGTGGTGCCGGGGAGCTGCTTTTT. Its protein is CSVAARWDRGGAGELLF.

The CDR3 DNA sequence: TGTGCCAGCAGTATACAGGGCGCCGCGAACACCGGGGAGCTGTTTTTT. Amino acids: CASSIQGAANTGELFF. The gene calls are TRBV6-1 and TRBJ2-2; a possible D gene is TRBD1 (6 bases). CDR3 length equals 16 residues. Trimming removed 5 bases at V and 0 bases at J, with 13 bases between. Germline CDR1 reads MNHNS; CDR2 reads SASEGT.

This clonotype was seen repeatedly, ten times or more. The chain carries TRBV7-2 and TRBJ2-7; the D gene is possibly TRBD2 (5 bases). V shed 0 bases and J shed 3 bases, with 9 bases lying between them. CDR1 is SGHTA and CDR2 is FQGNSA in the germline V gene. The CDR3 is 14 amino acids. The CDR3, as DNA: TGTGCCAGCAGCTTAGCGGGAGCACACTACGAGCAGTACTTC. This encodes CASSLAGAHYEQYF.